Given below is one T cell receptor beta chain in context. Its antigen remains unknown. The data stem from a study of siplizumab effects on memory and regulatory T cells. TCRdb's copy holds only in-frame clones and misses some; the assay was immunoSEQ multiplex PCR. The table includes about 82,000 clones, about 87% detected once. General observations from the study: Of the alloreactive clones, only a minor fraction mapped to unstimulated subsets. In siplizumab cultures, the suppressive function of proliferating Tregs remained unconfirmed. Sequences that were alloreactive and traceable to unstimulated CD4+ memory cells were significantly reduced by siplizumab. A mean of around 65% of mappable alloreactive CD4+ clones were Treg-derived with siplizumab, compared with 26.9% in controls.

CDR3 length equals 17 residues. Germline lookup yields CDR1 SGDLS and CDR2 YYNGEE. V lost 4 bases, J lost 2 bases, and 21 bases lay in between. The sequenced sample consisted of Tregs sorted from blood. The source of this sequence is a human donor in good health. The chain uses TRBV9 and TRBJ1-2, with a tentative D call TRBD1 (5 bases). CDR3 in amino acids: CASSLGAASTPNYGYTF. The CDR3 nucleotides read TGTGCCAGCAGCCTTGGGGCCGCCTCAACACCGAACTATGGCTACACCTTC. Together with reference TRBV9 and TRBJ1-2, the CDR3 gives the full variable domain: DSGVTQTPKHLITATGQRVTLRCSPRSGDLSVYWYQQSLDQGLQFLIQYYNGEERAKGNILERFSAQQFPDLHSELNLSSLELGDSALYFCASSLGAASTPNYGYTFGSGTRLTVV.